The source of this TCR beta chain is a study of blood T cell repertoires in COVID-19. TCRdb's table, derived via immunoSEQ multiplex PCR, lists solely in-frame clones and lacks some. The data show 150,000 to 200,000 clones, more than 80% seen once. The length of the CDR3 is 13 residues. Trimming left V 7 bases short and J 5 bases short, with 14 bases between. Germline loops: CDR1 ENHRY, CDR2 SYGVKD. The genes are TRBV10-3 and TRBJ1-1; tentative D call: TRBD1 (5 bases). The material sequenced was peripheral blood. This clonotype was sampled from a human donor in a cohort sampled during active COVID-19. For the CDR3, the DNA is TGTGCCATCACCCAGGGCTCTCGAACTGAAGCTTTCTTT. Its protein product is CAITQGSRTEAFF.